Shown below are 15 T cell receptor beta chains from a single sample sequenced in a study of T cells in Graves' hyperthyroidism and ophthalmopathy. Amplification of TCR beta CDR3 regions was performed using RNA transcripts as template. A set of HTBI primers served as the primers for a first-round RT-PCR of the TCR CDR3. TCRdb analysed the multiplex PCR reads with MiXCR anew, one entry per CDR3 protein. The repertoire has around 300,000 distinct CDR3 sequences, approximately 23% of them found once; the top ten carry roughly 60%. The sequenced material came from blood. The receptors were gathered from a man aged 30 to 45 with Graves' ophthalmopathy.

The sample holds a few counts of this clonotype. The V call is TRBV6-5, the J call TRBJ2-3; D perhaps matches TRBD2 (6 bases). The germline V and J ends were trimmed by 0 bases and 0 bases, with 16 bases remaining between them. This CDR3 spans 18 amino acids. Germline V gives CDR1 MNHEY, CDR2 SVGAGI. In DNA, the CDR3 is TGTGCCAGCAGTTACTCGAACCGGGACTCCACCAGCACAGATACGCAGTATTTT. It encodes CASSYSNRDSTSTDTQYF.

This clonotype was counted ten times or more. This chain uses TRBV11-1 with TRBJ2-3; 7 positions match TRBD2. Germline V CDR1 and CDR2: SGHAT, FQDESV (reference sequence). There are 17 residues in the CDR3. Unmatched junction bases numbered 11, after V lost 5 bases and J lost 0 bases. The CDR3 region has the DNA TGTGCCAGCAGCCCGCGAGGAGCGGGAATTAGCACAGATACGCAGTATTTT. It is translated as CASSPRGAGISTDTQYF.

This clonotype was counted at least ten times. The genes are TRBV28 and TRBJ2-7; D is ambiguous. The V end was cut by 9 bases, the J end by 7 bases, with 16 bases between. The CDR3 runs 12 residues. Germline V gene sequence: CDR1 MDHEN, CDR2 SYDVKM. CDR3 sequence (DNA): TGTGCCAGTCAGTGGGGTCGACGGGAGCAGTACTTC. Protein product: CASQWGRREQYF.

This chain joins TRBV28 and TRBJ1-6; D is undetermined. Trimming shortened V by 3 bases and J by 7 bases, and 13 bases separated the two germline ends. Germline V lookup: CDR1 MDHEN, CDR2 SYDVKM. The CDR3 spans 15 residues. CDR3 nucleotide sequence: TGTGCCAGCAGTTTTTCCTTTGGGCAGAATTCACCCCTCCACTTT. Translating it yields CASSFSFGQNSPLHF.

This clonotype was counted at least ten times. CDR3 nucleotides: TGCGCCAGCAGCCGGGACGGGACCTACGAGCAGTACTTC. Translating it yields CASSRDGTYEQYF. V usage is TRBV5-1 and J usage is TRBJ2-7; D possibly uses TRBD1 or TRBD2 (5 bases each). Germline values: CDR1 SGHRS, CDR2 YFSETQ. The V gene lost 4 bases and the J gene lost 2 bases, with 10 bases spanning the gap. The CDR3 has 13 residues.

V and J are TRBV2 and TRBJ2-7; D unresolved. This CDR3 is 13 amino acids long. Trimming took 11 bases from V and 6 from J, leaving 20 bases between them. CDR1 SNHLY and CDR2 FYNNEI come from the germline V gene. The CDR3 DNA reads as TGTGCCCTCTTCAAGGGCAGTCCGGGCGAGCAGTACTTC. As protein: CALFKGSPGEQYF.

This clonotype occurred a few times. CDR3 coding DNA: TGTGCCACCTCCTTTTCGGGGACGGAGACCCAGTACTTC. Translated, it gives CATSFSGTETQYF. The chain recombines TRBV24-1 with TRBJ2-5; D assignment may be TRBD1 or TRBD2 (5 bases each). Germline lookup yields CDR1 KGHDR and CDR2 SFDVKD. V was trimmed by 9 bases and J by 5 bases, leaving 15 bases between them. The CDR3 totals 13 residues.

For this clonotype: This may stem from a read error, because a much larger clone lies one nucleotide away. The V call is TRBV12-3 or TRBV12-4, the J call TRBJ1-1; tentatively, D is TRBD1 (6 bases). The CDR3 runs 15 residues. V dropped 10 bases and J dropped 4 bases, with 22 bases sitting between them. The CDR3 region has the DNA TGTGCCAACAGGCGTCCACAGGGTCGTAGCACTGAAGCTTTCTTT. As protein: CANRRPQGRSTEAFF.

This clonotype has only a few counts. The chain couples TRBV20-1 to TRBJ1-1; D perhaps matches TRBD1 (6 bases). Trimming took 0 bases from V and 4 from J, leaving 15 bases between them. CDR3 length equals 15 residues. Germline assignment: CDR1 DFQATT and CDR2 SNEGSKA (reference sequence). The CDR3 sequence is CSARDPGGWSTEAFF. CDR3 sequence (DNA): TGCAGTGCTAGAGATCCGGGGGGCTGGAGCACTGAAGCTTTCTTT.

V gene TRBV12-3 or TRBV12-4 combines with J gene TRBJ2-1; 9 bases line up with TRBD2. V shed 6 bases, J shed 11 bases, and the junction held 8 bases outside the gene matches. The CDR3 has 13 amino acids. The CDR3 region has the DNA TGTGCCAGCAGGAGGGGAGGACTAGCGCAGCAGTTCTTC. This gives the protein CASRRGGLAQQFF.

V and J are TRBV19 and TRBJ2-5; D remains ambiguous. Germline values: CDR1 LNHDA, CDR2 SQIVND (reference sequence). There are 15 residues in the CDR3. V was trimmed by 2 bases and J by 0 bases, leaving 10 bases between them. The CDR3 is CASSISVQYQETQYF. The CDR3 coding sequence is TGTGCCAGTAGTATAAGCGTCCAATACCAAGAGACCCAGTACTTC. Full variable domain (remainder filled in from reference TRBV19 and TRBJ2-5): DGGITQSPKYLFRKEGQNVTLSCEQNLNHDAMYWYRQDPGQGLRLIYYSQIVNDFQKGDIAEGYSVSREKKESFPLTVTSAQKNPTAFYLCASSISVQYQETQYFGPGTRLLVL.

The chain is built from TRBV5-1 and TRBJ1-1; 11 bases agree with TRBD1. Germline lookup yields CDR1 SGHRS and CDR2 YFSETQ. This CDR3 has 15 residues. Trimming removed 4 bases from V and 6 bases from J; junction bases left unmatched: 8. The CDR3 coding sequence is TGCGCCAGCAGCAGCGGACAGGGGGCTCTGGCTGAAGCTTTCTTT. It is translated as CASSSGQGALAEAFF.

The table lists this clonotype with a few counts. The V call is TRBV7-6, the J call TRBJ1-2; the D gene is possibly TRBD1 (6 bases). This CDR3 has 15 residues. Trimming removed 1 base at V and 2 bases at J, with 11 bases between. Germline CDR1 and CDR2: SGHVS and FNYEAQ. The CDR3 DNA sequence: TGTGCCAGCAGCTTAGGGGGGGCAGACAACTATGGCTACACCTTC. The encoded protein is CASSLGGADNYGYTF.

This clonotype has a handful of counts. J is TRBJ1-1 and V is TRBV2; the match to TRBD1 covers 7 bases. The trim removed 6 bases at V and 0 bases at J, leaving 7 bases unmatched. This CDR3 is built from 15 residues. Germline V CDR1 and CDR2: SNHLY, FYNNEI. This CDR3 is CASRKGQNMNTEAFF. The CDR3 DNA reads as TGTGCCAGCAGGAAGGGACAGAATATGAACACTGAAGCTTTCTTT.

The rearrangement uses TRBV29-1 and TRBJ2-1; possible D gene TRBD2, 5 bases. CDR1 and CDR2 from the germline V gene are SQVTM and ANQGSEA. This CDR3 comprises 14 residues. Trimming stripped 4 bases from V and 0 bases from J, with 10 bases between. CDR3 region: CSVVERTSYNEQFF. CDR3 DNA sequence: TGCAGCGTTGTTGAGCGGACCTCCTACAATGAGCAGTTCTTC.